This paragraph reports one T cell receptor (beta chain). Method: immunoSEQ multiplex PCR; TCRdb's copy keeps in-frame clones and lacks some. This table holds about 82,000 clones, roughly 95% found once. The sample comes from a study of technical replicates of blood from a handful of donors. Germline V lookup: CDR1 SGHDT, CDR2 YYEEEE. V lost 4 bases and J lost 12, with 11 bases in between. The CDR3 spans 11 residues. This clonotype originated in a human donor in good health. The source material was T cells isolated from PBMCs. The chain links TRBV5-6 to TRBJ2-1, with D possibly being TRBD1 (5 bases). The CDR3 region is CASSVQGRQFF. In DNA, the CDR3 is TGTGCCAGCAGCGTTCAGGGAAGGCAGTTCTTC.